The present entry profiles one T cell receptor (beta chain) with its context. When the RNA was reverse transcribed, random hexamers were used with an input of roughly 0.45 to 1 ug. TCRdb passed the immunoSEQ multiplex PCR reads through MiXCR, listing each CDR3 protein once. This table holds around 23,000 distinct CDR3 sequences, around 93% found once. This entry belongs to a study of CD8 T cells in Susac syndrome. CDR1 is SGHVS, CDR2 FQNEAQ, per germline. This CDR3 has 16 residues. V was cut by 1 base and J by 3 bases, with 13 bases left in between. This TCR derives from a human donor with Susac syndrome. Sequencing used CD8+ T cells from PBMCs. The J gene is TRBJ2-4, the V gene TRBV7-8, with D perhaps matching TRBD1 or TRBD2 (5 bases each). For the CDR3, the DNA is TGTGCCAGCAGCTTAGGGCAAGCTGGGGGCAAAAACATTCAGTACTTC. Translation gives CASSLGQAGGKNIQYF.